These 8 T cell receptor beta chains were sequenced from one sample in a study of blood T cell repertoires in COVID-19. Repertoires were generated with immunoSEQ multiplex PCR, while TCRdb's copy carries only in-frame clones and drops some. The table lists around 330,000 clones, around 85% of them singletons, with about 2% in the top ten. The sample consisted of PBMCs or T cells enriched from blood (not recorded which). Every receptor here comes from a woman aged 25 to 39 who had been exposed to COVID-19.

The V call is TRBV27, the J call TRBJ1-1; no clear D. The germline CDR1 and CDR2 sequences are MNHEY and SMNVEV (reference sequence). Trimming left V 5 bases short and J 2 bases short, with 12 bases between. The CDR3 extends over 14 amino acids. CDR3 in amino acids: CASSPKTGNTEAFF. CDR3 sequence (DNA): TGTGCCAGCAGTCCAAAGACGGGTAACACTGAAGCTTTCTTT.

The rearrangement joins TRBV28 to TRBJ1-2, with a tentative D call TRBD1 (6 bases). Germline CDR1 is MDHEN and CDR2 is SYDVKM. Trimming pared 6 bases from V and 3 bases from J, leaving 11 bases between. The CDR3 is made up of 13 amino acids. The CDR3 DNA is TGTGCCAGCAGATGGACAGAGCACTATGGCTACACCTTC. Translation: CASRWTEHYGYTF.

CDR3 in amino acids: CASSSTGGDSPLHF. CDR3 nucleotides: TGTGCCAGCAGCTCCACAGGGGGAGATTCACCCCTCCACTTT. The chain couples TRBV11-1 to TRBJ1-6, with TRBD1 matching 8 bases. CDR3 length equals 14 residues. Germline values: CDR1 SGHAT, CDR2 FQDESV (reference sequence). V lost 4 bases and J lost 8; bases outside the gene matches: 4.

This chain links TRBV18 with TRBJ2-4, with 7 bases fitting TRBD1. Trimming at V came to 6 bases and at J to 7 bases, leaving 3 bases not matched to a gene. The CDR3 covers 12 residues. The V gene's germline CDR1 is KGHSH and CDR2 LQKENI. CDR3 sequence (DNA): TGTGCCAGCTCGCAGGACAGGAACATTCAGTACTTC. Translation gives CASSQDRNIQYF.

This sequence joins TRBV30 and TRBJ1-6; 9 nucleotides align to TRBD1. CDR1 is GTSNPN, CDR2 SVGIG, per germline (reference sequence). This CDR3 spans 13 amino acids. V was clipped by 4 bases and J by 10 bases; unmatched bases: 5. The CDR3 loop is CAWKGQGYSPLHF. CDR3 DNA: TGTGCCTGGAAGGGACAGGGATACTCACCCCTCCACTTT.

This chain uses TRBV6-5 with TRBJ2-7; D gene ambiguous. V lost 2 bases and J lost 2, with 10 bases in between. Germline-derived CDR1 and CDR2 are MNHEY and SVGAGI. This CDR3 spans 14 amino acids. The CDR3 nucleotides read TGTGCCAGCAGTTACGCCCACAAAGCCTACGAGCAGTACTTC. Translation: CASSYAHKAYEQYF.

The CDR3 reads CASSQGLSNQPQHF. DNA for the CDR3: TGCGCCAGCAGCCAAGGACTTAGTAATCAGCCCCAGCATTTT. V and J are TRBV4-1 and TRBJ1-5; D is uncertain. Germline V gene sequence: CDR1 MGHRA, CDR2 YSYEKL. The CDR3 runs to 14 residues. The V and J ends lost 1 base and 4 bases respectively, with 8 bases between them.

The count of this clone is one. The chain joins TRBV5-4 to TRBJ1-5, with D perhaps TRBD1 (5 bases). Germline-derived CDR1 and CDR2 are SGHNT and YYREEE (reference sequence). This CDR3 comprises 16 residues. V gave up 0 bases and J gave up 4 bases, with 14 bases separating them. CDR3 DNA: TGTGCCAGCAGCTTGGGGGGAGGAGGGGCGAATCAGCCCCAGCATTTT. Protein product: CASSLGGGGANQPQHF.